The rows below give T cell receptor beta chains drawn from one sample of a study of blood T cell repertoires in COVID-19. Assay: immunoSEQ multiplex PCR; the TCRdb copy retains only in-frame clones and omits some. The table records approximately 250,000 clones, almost 85% of them present only once. Sequencing input: peripheral blood. The source of these receptors is a man aged 50-60 years with acute or convalescent COVID-19. Each CDR3 is given with its conserved first and last residue. D genes are given only for firm matches. Clone size is not always given. Where it is, it says once, few, many or a class for expanded clones.

size: -
J: TRBJ1-5
D: -
V: TRBV6-5
DNA: TGTGCCACCCCTTCAGCGGGCCAGCCCCAGCATTTT
CDR3: CATPSAGQPQHF

size: -
J: TRBJ2-1
D: TRBD2
V: TRBV27
DNA: TGTGCCAGCACCGTTTATCCCCCCAAAACTAGCGGGGGGACTAATGAGCAGTTCTTC
CDR3: CASTVYPPKTSGGTNEQFF

size: -
J: TRBJ1-5
D: TRBD1
V: TRBV27
DNA: TGTGCCAGCAGTCCCAGGGGGCAAGGCAATCAGCCCCAGCATTTT
CDR3: CASSPRGQGNQPQHF

size: -
J: TRBJ2-1
D: TRBD2
V: TRBV19
DNA: TGTGCCAGTAGTATATCTCGACTAGCGGGGGGGCTGGGCAATGAGCAGTTCTTC
CDR3: CASSISRLAGGLGNEQFF

size: once
J: TRBJ2-1
D: TRBD1
V: TRBV5-1
DNA: TGCGCCAGCAGCTTGGGACAGGGGGCGGGTGAGCAGTTCTTC
CDR3: CASSLGQGAGEQFF

size: -
J: TRBJ2-3
D: TRBD2
V: TRBV7-8
DNA: TGTGCCAGCAGCGGGTATAGCGGGAGGACCCTCGATACGCAGTATTTT
CDR3: CASSGYSGRTLDTQYF

size: once
J: TRBJ1-1
D: -
V: TRBV6-6
DNA: TGTGCCAGCAACCCCCCCAGGGGGAACACTGAAGCTTTCTTT
CDR3: CASNPPRGNTEAFF

size: -
J: TRBJ1-2
D: TRBD1
V: TRBV3-1/TRBV3-2
DNA: TGTGCCAGCAGCCAAGGTACAGGGGACTATGGCTACACCTTC
CDR3: CASSQGTGDYGYTF

size: -
J: TRBJ1-2
D: -
V: TRBV9
DNA: TGTGCCAGCAGCGAAGGAGGGATCTATGGCTACACCTTC
CDR3: CASSEGGIYGYTF

size: few
J: TRBJ2-1
D: TRBD2
V: TRBV6-5
DNA: TGTGCCAGCACCCGGGTAGCGGGGAACAATGAGCAGTTCTTC
CDR3: CASTRVAGNNEQFF

size: -
J: TRBJ2-1
D: TRBD2
V: TRBV5-5
DNA: TGTGCCAGCAGCCCAAGCGGGAGCCGCAATGAGCAGTTCTTC
CDR3: CASSPSGSRNEQFF

size: -
J: TRBJ2-5
D: TRBD1
V: TRBV7-2
DNA: TGTGCCAGCAGCTTAGCATCAGCAGGGGGCGTATGGATAGGAACAGTGGAGACCCAGTACTTC
CDR3: CASSLASAGGVWIGTVETQYF

size: -
J: TRBJ1-1
D: -
V: TRBV7-8
DNA: TGTGCCAGCAGCTCAGAGACTAGGTGGAACACTGAAGCTTTCTTT
CDR3: CASSSETRWNTEAFF

size: -
J: TRBJ2-2
D: TRBD1
V: TRBV7-9
DNA: TGTGCCAGTTGGACAGGGGACACCGGGGAGCTGTTTTTT
CDR3: CASWTGDTGELFF

size: -
J: TRBJ1-5
D: TRBD1
V: TRBV5-1
DNA: TGCGCCAGCAGCTGGTCCGGGACAGAGAACGATCAGCCCCAGCATTTT
CDR3: CASSWSGTENDQPQHF

size: -
J: TRBJ1-4
D: -
V: TRBV7-8
DNA: TGTGCCAGCAGCTTAAATACTCTCGGGAATGAAAAACTGTTTTTT
CDR3: CASSLNTLGNEKLFF

size: few
J: TRBJ2-7
D: -
V: TRBV5-1
DNA: TGCGCCAGCAGTCGAGGACAAACTAGCAACGAGCAGTACTTC
CDR3: CASSRGQTSNEQYF

size: -
J: TRBJ1-2
D: TRBD1
V: TRBV11-3
DNA: TGTGCCAGCAGCTTAGAAGGGGTAGGGGGCAGGTCGTATGGCTACACCTTC
CDR3: CASSLEGVGGRSYGYTF

size: -
J: TRBJ2-1
D: TRBD2
V: TRBV3-1/TRBV3-2
DNA: TGTGCCAGCAGCCGAGAGCGGGGGAGAGTGAATGAGCAGTTCTTC
CDR3: CASSRERGRVNEQFF

size: -
J: TRBJ2-7
D: -
V: TRBV14
DNA: TGTGCCAGCAGCCCCCAATACGAGCAGTACTTC
CDR3: CASSPQYEQYF

size: -
J: TRBJ1-6
D: -
V: TRBV5-1
DNA: TGCGCCAGCAGCTTGTGGGCAGAGAGTAATTCACCCCTCCACTTT
CDR3: CASSLWAESNSPLHF

size: -
J: TRBJ2-3
D: -
V: TRBV6-5
DNA: TGTGCCAGCAAACAGGACCATCGGTCGGATACGCAGTATTTT
CDR3: CASKQDHRSDTQYF

size: -
J: TRBJ2-7
D: TRBD1
V: TRBV5-1
DNA: TGCGCCAGCAGCTGGGGACAGGGAACCAACGAGCAGTACTTC
CDR3: CASSWGQGTNEQYF

size: -
J: TRBJ2-3
D: TRBD2
V: TRBV13
DNA: TGTGCCAGCAGCCCAGAGAAAAGCGGGGGGTCAGATACGCAGTATTTT
CDR3: CASSPEKSGGSDTQYF

size: -
J: TRBJ2-7
D: -
V: TRBV6-6
DNA: TGTGCCATCTCACGGACGGGGGCCTACGAGCAGTACTTC
CDR3: CAISRTGAYEQYF

size: -
J: TRBJ2-7
D: -
V: TRBV5-1
DNA: TGCGCCAGCAGCTTTTCGGGGAGCTCCTACGAGCAGTACTTC
CDR3: CASSFSGSSYEQYF

size: -
J: TRBJ2-1
D: TRBD2
V: TRBV5-1
DNA: TGCGCCAGCAGCACTAGCGGGAGCTCCTACAATGAGCAGTTCTTC
CDR3: CASSTSGSSYNEQFF

size: -
J: TRBJ2-1
D: -
V: TRBV28
DNA: TGTGCCAGCAGTTCCTCCCGGGGGTGGGGCAATGAGCAGTTCTTC
CDR3: CASSSSRGWGNEQFF

size: -
J: TRBJ1-2
D: TRBD1
V: TRBV5-6
DNA: TGTGCCAGCAGCTTGGACAGGGGCTATGGCTACACCTTC
CDR3: CASSLDRGYGYTF

size: -
J: TRBJ1-5
D: TRBD1
V: TRBV28
DNA: TGTGCCAGCAGTTTATCGGGACAGGGCAATCAGCCCCAGCATTTT
CDR3: CASSLSGQGNQPQHF

size: -
J: TRBJ2-1
D: TRBD2
V: TRBV5-1
DNA: TGCGCCAGCAGCTGGACTAGCGGGAGGGCCCAAGGTGGATACAATGAGCAGTTCTTC
CDR3: CASSWTSGRAQGGYNEQFF

size: -
J: TRBJ1-2
D: TRBD1
V: TRBV5-6
DNA: TGTGCCAGCAGCTTGGGGGACCAGGGGGGCTATGGCTACACCTTC
CDR3: CASSLGDQGGYGYTF

size: -
J: TRBJ1-6
D: -
V: TRBV27
DNA: TGTGCCAGCAGTTTATCAGGAGGAAGGAATTCACCCCTCCACTTT
CDR3: CASSLSGGRNSPLHF

size: -
J: TRBJ2-7
D: -
V: TRBV11-2
DNA: TGTGCCAGCAGCTTGGAAAGGGGTTCCTACGAGCAGTACTTC
CDR3: CASSLERGSYEQYF

size: -
J: TRBJ2-1
D: TRBD2
V: TRBV24-1
DNA: TGTGCCACCTCCGGGACTAGCGGGGGGGCCTTGTTCTTC
CDR3: CATSGTSGGALFF

size: -
J: TRBJ1-4
D: -
V: TRBV30
DNA: TGTGCCTGGAACCTCGCGGGGTATAATGAAAAACTGTTTTTT
CDR3: CAWNLAGYNEKLFF

size: few
J: TRBJ2-7
D: -
V: TRBV5-1
DNA: TGCGCCAGCAGCTTGACAGGGGAGGCTTACGAGCAGTACTTC
CDR3: CASSLTGEAYEQYF

size: -
J: TRBJ1-2
D: -
V: TRBV3-1/TRBV3-2
DNA: TGTGCCAGCAGCCCAGTCGCGGCAAACTATGGCTACACCTTC
CDR3: CASSPVAANYGYTF

size: -
J: TRBJ2-3
D: -
V: TRBV29-1
DNA: TGCAGCGTTGACTTTCTGGATACGCAGTATTTT
CDR3: CSVDFLDTQYF

size: -
J: TRBJ2-7
D: TRBD1
V: TRBV10-2
DNA: TGCGCCAGCTCGAGGGACAGGGGGTACGAGCAGTACTTC
CDR3: CASSRDRGYEQYF

size: -
J: TRBJ2-3
D: -
V: TRBV6-5
DNA: TGTGCCAGCAGTTACCGAGGTCCCACAGATACGCAGTATTTT
CDR3: CASSYRGPTDTQYF

size: -
J: TRBJ2-5
D: -
V: TRBV3-1/TRBV3-2
DNA: TGTGCCAGCAGCCAACAGGGGTTCCAAGAGACCCAGTACTTC
CDR3: CASSQQGFQETQYF

size: -
J: TRBJ2-7
D: TRBD2
V: TRBV12-5
DNA: TGTGCTAGTGGTCGTTTGCCCGCTGAGTGGACTAGCGTGTCCTACGAGCAGTACTTC
CDR3: CASGRLPAEWTSVSYEQYF

size: -
J: TRBJ1-2
D: -
V: TRBV2
DNA: TGTGCCAGCGACCTAGGTTATGGCTACACCTTC
CDR3: CASDLGYGYTF

size: -
J: TRBJ2-7
D: TRBD1
V: TRBV27
DNA: TGTGCCAGCAGTTTAACCGACAGGGGCCTTGGCGAGCAGTACTTC
CDR3: CASSLTDRGLGEQYF

size: -
J: TRBJ2-4
D: TRBD2
V: TRBV7-9
DNA: TGTGCCAGCAGCTTCCAGAGCAACTACGGGGGGAAGAGAAACATTCAGTACTTC
CDR3: CASSFQSNYGGKRNIQYF

size: -
J: TRBJ1-4
D: -
V: TRBV28
DNA: TGTGCCAGCCGAGCTCTCACAACTAATGAAAAACTGTTTTTT
CDR3: CASRALTTNEKLFF

size: few
J: TRBJ1-6
D: TRBD1
V: TRBV7-8
DNA: TGTGCCAGCAGCCCCAGAGGGGGACAGGGTGATTCACCCCTCCACTTT
CDR3: CASSPRGGQGDSPLHF

size: -
J: TRBJ2-7
D: TRBD2
V: TRBV3-1/TRBV3-2
DNA: TGTGCCAGCAGCCACCCGACTAGCGGCTACTACGAGCAGTACTTC
CDR3: CASSHPTSGYYEQYF

size: -
J: TRBJ1-1
D: -
V: TRBV2
DNA: TGTGCCAGCGGAGAGCAGAACACTGAAGCTTTCTTT
CDR3: CASGEQNTEAFF

size: -
J: TRBJ1-4
D: -
V: TRBV28
DNA: TGTGCCAGCAGGACATCCGGAAGTGAAAAACTGTTTTTT
CDR3: CASRTSGSEKLFF

size: few
J: TRBJ2-5
D: -
V: TRBV12-3/TRBV12-4
DNA: TGTGCCAGCAGTTTACCTACTGGTGAGACCCAGTACTTC
CDR3: CASSLPTGETQYF

size: -
J: TRBJ1-6
D: -
V: TRBV5-4
DNA: TGTGCCAGCAGCTTTGCAGGGAGGGTTAATTCACCCCTCCACTTT
CDR3: CASSFAGRVNSPLHF

size: -
J: TRBJ2-1
D: TRBD1
V: TRBV11-2
DNA: TGTGCCAGCAGCTCACTACGACAGGGGAGTCAGTTCTTC
CDR3: CASSSLRQGSQFF

size: -
J: TRBJ2-2
D: -
V: TRBV27
DNA: TGTGCCAGCAGTTCCCGACAGCATTCAGGCCTTGGAACCGGGGAGCTGTTTTTT
CDR3: CASSSRQHSGLGTGELFF